Detailed here is one T cell receptor (beta chain). The data originate from a study of blood T cell repertoires in COVID-19. About the research overall: Donors in the United States, Italy and Spain gave samples during acute or convalescent COVID-19. Sources were T cells, B-cell-depleted T cells, or PBMCs; the material itself was cDNA or gDNA.

As processed by the authors: From reference gene primer amplification, estimates of nucleated cell counts were derived. Sequencing used immunoSEQ multiplex PCR; TCRdb keeps in-frame clones, though not all of them. From that table come the V and J calls and clone size; the DNA was used to work out D and trimming. The data show fewer than 40,000 clones, with 90% to 95% seen just once and roughly 13% held by the top ten. This sequence was found in a human donor in a cohort sampled during active COVID-19. The specimen was peripheral blood.

CDR3 DNA: TGTGCCAGCAGCTGGGGACAGGGGGCTACTGGAAACACCATATATTTT. Translation: CASSWGQGATGNTIYF. This chain uses TRBV11-2 with TRBJ1-3, with 12 positions matching TRBD1. The V and J ends lost 4 bases and 2 bases, in that order; junction bases with no gene match: 3. The length of the CDR3 is 16 residues. In germline, CDR1 is SGHAT, CDR2 FQNNGV.